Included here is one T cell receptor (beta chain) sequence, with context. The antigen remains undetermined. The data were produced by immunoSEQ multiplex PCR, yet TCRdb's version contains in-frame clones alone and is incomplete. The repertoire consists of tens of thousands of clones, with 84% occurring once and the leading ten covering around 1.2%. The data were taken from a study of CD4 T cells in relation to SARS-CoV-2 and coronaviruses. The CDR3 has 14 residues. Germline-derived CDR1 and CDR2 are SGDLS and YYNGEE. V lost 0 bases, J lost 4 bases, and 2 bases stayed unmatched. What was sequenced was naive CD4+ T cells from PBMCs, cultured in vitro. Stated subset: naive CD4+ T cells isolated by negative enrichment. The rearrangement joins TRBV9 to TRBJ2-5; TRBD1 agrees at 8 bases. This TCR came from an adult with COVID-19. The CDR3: CASSVVQGGETQYF. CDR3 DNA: TGTGCCAGCAGCGTAGTACAGGGGGGAGAGACCCAGTACTTC.